This TCR beta chain was identified in a study of CD8 T cells in ankylosing spondylitis. Study-level findings and limits: Disease-linked clones were reportedly significantly enriched in matched ankylosing spondylitis synovial fluid. Typical of ankylosing spondylitis blood, it appeared, was a TCR beta motif of fewer than 10 highly homologous variants. Prior literature has documented some motif variants in synovial fluid and blood from reactive arthritis.

Making use of molecular barcodes, quantitative 5'-RACE generated TCR beta libraries. TCRdb reanalysed the 5' RACE reads using MiXCR and keeps one entry per CDR3 protein. Seen here are roughly 100,000 distinct CDR3 sequences, roughly 8.3% observed once, and the top ten hold 9.9%. This clonotype was seen repeatedly, ten times or more. What it binds is not known. Germline trimming cut 1 base from V and 5 bases from J; bases unmatched to any gene: 1. In germline, CDR1 is DFQATT, CDR2 SNEGSKA (reference sequence). The CDR3 has 13 residues. The sample comprised blood, either unsorted or a sorted T cell fraction (not recorded which). V is TRBV20-1 and J is TRBJ2-3, with 9 bases that match TRBD2. This clonotype was obtained from a male donor with ankylosing spondylitis or in good health (not recorded which). The CDR3 sequence is CSARVSGRDTQYF. Here the CDR3 DNA reads TGCAGTGCTAGAGTTAGCGGGAGAGATACGCAGTATTTT.